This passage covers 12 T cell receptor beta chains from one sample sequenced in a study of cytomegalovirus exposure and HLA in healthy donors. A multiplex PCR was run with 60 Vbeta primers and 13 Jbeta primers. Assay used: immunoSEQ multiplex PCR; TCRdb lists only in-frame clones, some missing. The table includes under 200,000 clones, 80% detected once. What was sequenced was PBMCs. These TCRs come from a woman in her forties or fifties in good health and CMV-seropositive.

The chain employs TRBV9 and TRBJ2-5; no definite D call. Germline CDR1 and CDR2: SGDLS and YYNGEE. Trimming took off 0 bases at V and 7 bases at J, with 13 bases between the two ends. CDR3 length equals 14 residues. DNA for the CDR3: TGTGCCAGCAGCGTAGCTGAGGTCCGAGGGACCCAGTACTTC. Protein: CASSVAEVRGTQYF.

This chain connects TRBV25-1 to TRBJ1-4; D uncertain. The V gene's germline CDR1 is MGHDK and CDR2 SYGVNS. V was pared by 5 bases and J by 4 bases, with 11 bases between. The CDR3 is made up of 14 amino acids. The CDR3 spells CASSKLGINEKLFF. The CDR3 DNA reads TGTGCCAGCAGTAAACTAGGGATTAATGAAAAACTGTTTTTT.

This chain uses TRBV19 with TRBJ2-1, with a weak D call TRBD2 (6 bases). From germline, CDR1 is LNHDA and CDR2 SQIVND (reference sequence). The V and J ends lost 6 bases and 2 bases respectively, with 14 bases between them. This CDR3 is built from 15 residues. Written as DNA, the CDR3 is TGTGCCAGTAGACTTAGCGGAGACGCCTACAATGAGCAGTTCTTC. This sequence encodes CASRLSGDAYNEQFF.

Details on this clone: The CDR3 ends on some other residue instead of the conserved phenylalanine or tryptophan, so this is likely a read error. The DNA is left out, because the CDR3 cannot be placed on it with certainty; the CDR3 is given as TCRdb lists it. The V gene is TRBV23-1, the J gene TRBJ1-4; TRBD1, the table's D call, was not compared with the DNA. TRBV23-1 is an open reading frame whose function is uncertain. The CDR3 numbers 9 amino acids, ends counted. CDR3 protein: CASSHPQGR.

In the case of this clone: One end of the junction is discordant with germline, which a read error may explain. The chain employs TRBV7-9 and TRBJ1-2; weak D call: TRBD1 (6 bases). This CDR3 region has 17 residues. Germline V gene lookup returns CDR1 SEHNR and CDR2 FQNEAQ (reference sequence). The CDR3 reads CSSSLEISGTPNYGYTF. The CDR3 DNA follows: TGTTCCAGCAGCTTAGAGATTTCCGGGACACCTAACTATGGCTACACCTTC. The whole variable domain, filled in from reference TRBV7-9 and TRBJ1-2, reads DTGVSQNPRHKITKRGQNVTFRCDPISEHNRLYWYRQTLGQGPEFLTYFQNEAQLEKSRLLSDRFSAERPKGSFSTLEIQRTEQGDSAMYLCSSSLEISGTPNYGYTFGSGTRLTVV.

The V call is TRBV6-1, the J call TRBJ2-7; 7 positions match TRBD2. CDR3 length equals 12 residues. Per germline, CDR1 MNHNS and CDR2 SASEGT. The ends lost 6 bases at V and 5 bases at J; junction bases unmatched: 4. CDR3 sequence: CASRGGNNEQYF. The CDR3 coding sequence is TGTGCCAGCAGGGGAGGGAACAACGAGCAGTACTTC.

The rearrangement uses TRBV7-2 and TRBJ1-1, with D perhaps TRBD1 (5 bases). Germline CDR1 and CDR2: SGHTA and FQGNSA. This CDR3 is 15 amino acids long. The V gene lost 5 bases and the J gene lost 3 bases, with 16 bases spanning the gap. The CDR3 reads CASSRYGAVDTEAFF. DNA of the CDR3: TGTGCCAGCAGCCGGTATGGGGCGGTGGACACTGAAGCTTTCTTT.

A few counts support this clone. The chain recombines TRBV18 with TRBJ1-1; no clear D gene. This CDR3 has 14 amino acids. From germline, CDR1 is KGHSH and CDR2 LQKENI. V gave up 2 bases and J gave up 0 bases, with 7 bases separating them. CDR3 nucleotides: TGTGCCAGCTCACCAGCGATCATGAACACTGAAGCTTTCTTT. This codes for CASSPAIMNTEAFF. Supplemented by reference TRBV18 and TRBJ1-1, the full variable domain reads NAGVMQNPRHLVRRRGQEARLRCSPMKGHSHVYWYRQLPEEGLKFMVYLQKENIIDESGMPKERFSAEFPKEGPSILRIQQVVRGDSAAYFCASSPAIMNTEAFFGQGTRLTVV.

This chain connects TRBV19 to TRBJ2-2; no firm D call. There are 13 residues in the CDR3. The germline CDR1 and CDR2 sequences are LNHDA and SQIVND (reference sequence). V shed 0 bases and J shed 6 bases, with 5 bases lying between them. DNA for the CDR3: TGTGCCAGTAGTATAGATCCAGCCGGGGAGCTGTTTTTT. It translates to CASSIDPAGELFF. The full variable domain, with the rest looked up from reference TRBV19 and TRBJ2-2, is DGGITQSPKYLFRKEGQNVTLSCEQNLNHDAMYWYRQDPGQGLRLIYYSQIVNDFQKGDIAEGYSVSREKKESFPLTVTSAQKNPTAFYLCASSIDPAGELFFGEGSRLTVL.

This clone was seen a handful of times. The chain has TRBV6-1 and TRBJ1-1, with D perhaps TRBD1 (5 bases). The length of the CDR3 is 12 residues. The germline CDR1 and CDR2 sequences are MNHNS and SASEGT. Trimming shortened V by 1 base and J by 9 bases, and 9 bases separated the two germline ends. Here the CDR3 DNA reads TGTGCCAGCAGTGAAGGGACACCTCAAGCTTTCTTT. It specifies CASSEGTPQAFF.

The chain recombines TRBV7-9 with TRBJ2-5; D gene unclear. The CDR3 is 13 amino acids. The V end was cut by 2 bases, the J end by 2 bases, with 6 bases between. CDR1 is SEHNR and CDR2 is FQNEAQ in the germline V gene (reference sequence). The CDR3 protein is CASSLYSQETQYF. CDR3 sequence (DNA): TGTGCCAGCAGCTTATACAGTCAAGAGACCCAGTACTTC.

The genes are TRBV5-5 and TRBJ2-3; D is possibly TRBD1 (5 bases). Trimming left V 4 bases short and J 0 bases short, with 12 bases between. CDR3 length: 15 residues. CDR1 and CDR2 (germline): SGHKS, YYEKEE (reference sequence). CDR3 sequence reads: CASSPFRTSTDTQYF. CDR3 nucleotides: TGTGCCAGCAGCCCTTTTCGGACAAGCACAGATACGCAGTATTTT. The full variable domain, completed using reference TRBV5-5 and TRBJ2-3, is DAGVTQSPTHLIKTRGQQVTLRCSPISGHKSVSWYQQVLGQGPQFIFQYYEKEERGRGNFPDRFSARQFPNYSSELNVNALLLGDSALYLCASSPFRTSTDTQYFGPGTRLTVL.